The entry below gives a single TCR delta chain sequence along with its context. This sample was taken from a study of gamma-delta T cells after stem cell transplantation. TCRdb applied CATT to the RT-PCR reads for clone calling. The table lists approximately 2,500 delta-chain clones, roughly 47% of them singletons. The ends lost 1 base at V and 19 bases at J; junction bases unmatched: 26. CDR1 GEAIGNYY and CDR2 EKD come from the germline V gene. The CDR3 totals 20 residues. The sample consisted of gamma-delta T cells. The source is a human donor. It is not recorded whose cells these are; they may come from a transplant donor. The chain is built from TRDV2 and TRDJ3; 11 bases align to TRDD3. The CDR3 sequence is CACDTLGDTQSSWDTPHMFF. CDR3 nucleotides: TGTGCCTGTGACACGCTGGGGGATACCCAAAGCTCCTGGGACACCCCACACATGTTTTTC.